A selection of T cell receptor beta chains follows, all from one sample in a study of CD8 T cells in ankylosing spondylitis. Each CDR3 protein is one row after TCRdb ran MiXCR on the 5' RACE reads. There are about 480,000 distinct CDR3 sequences in the sample; 17% occur only once, and around 0.92% lies in the top ten. The sequenced sample consisted of blood, either unsorted or a sorted T cell fraction (not recorded which). The receptors were gathered from a male donor with ankylosing spondylitis. CDR3s include the opening cysteine and the closing phenylalanine or tryptophan. D genes are given only for firm matches. Rows may omit the clone size; those that give it use once, few, many or a size class.

d_gene | abundance | j_gene | v_gene | CDR3nt | CDR3aa
- | - | TRBJ1-1 | TRBV2 | TGTGCCAGCGCTATTAGAGGGGACACTGAAGCTTTCTTT | CASAIRGDTEAFF
TRBD2 | - | TRBJ2-1 | TRBV11-1 | TGTGCCAGCAGCTTTTTCCGGGGGGGCCGGGATGAGCAGTTCTTC | CASSFFRGGRDEQFF
- | - | TRBJ1-2 | TRBV3-1 | TGTGCCAGCAGCCAAGACGCCGGGCAGGGGTATGGCTACACCTTC | CASSQDAGQGYGYTF
TRBD2 | many | TRBJ2-2 | TRBV10-3 | TGTGCCATCAGTGACCCCGGACTAGCGGGAGTCCCCACCGGGGAGCTGTTTTTT | CAISDPGLAGVPTGELFF
- | many | TRBJ1-4 | TRBV7-8 | TGTGCCAGTGCCATCGGGACGGTTAATGAAAAACTGTTTTTT | CASAIGTVNEKLFF
TRBD2 | few | TRBJ2-2 | TRBV7-8 | TGTGCCAGCAGCCTTCAAGCGGGAGTGAACACCGGGGAGCTGTTTTTT | CASSLQAGVNTGELFF
- | few | TRBJ2-2 | TRBV27 | TGTGCCAGCAGTTTGGTTTTGACAGCCTCCTACACCGGGGAGCTGTTTTTT | CASSLVLTASYTGELFF
- | - | TRBJ1-2 | TRBV6-1 | TGTGCCAGCGGACACAGGGTGGCACCCAACAACGCCTATGGCTACACCTTC | CASGHRVAPNNAYGYTF
- | many | TRBJ1-5 | TRBV12-3/TRBV12-4 | TGTGCCAGCAGTTTTGGCAGAGATCAGCCCCAGCATTTT | CASSFGRDQPQHF
- | - | TRBJ1-1 | TRBV29-1 | TGCAGCGTTTCCCTGACAGGGAACACTGAAGCTTTCTTT | CSVSLTGNTEAFF
TRBD2 | - | TRBJ2-7 | TRBV6-1 | TGTGCCAGCAGGTCCGGGACTAGCGAGAACGAGCAGTACTTC | CASRSGTSENEQYF
TRBD1 | - | TRBJ1-1 | TRBV5-5 | TGTGCCAGCAGCGCCCAGGGGGCTGGCACTGAAGCTTTCTTT | CASSAQGAGTEAFF
TRBD2 | - | TRBJ2-7 | TRBV6-2/TRBV6-3 | TGTGCCAGCAGTCGAATGAGGGAGGGGCAGTACTTC | CASSRMREGQYF
- | few | TRBJ2-3 | TRBV20-1 | TGCAGTGCTAGTGCGGATAGCACAGATACGCAGTATTTT | CSASADSTDTQYF
- | few | TRBJ2-7 | TRBV6-1 | TGTGCCAGCAGCCCCGTTCGGGGTACCTACGAGCAGTACTTC | CASSPVRGTYEQYF
TRBD1 | few | TRBJ2-6 | TRBV18 | TGTGCCAGCTCACCACCCACAGGGGGCTCTGGGGCCAACGTCCTGACTTTC | CASSPPTGGSGANVLTF
- | - | TRBJ2-5 | TRBV7-2 | TGTGCCAGCAGCTCCCGGATAGCGGAGACCCAGTACTTC | CASSSRIAETQYF
TRBD2 | few | TRBJ2-2 | TRBV20-1 | TGCAGTGCTAGCGGGGGGGCAGGAACCGGGGAGCTGTTTTTT | CSASGGAGTGELFF
- | few | TRBJ2-3 | TRBV20-1 | TGCAGTGCTAGAGACCCAAGTCGGGGGACAGATACGCAGTATTTT | CSARDPSRGTDTQYF
- | - | TRBJ2-3 | TRBV18 | TGTGCCAGCTCACCAACAGCACCGGGAGGCACAGATACGCAGTATTTT | CASSPTAPGGTDTQYF
- | few | TRBJ2-5 | TRBV20-1 | TGCAGTGCTAGAGACGGGGGGCTCCAAGAGACCCAGTACTTC | CSARDGGLQETQYF
- | few | TRBJ2-1 | TRBV18 | TGTGCCAGCGGTCCCATCGGGGAAAGCTCCTACAATGAGCAGTTCTTC | CASGPIGESSYNEQFF
- | few | TRBJ2-7 | TRBV20-1 | TGCAGTGCTAGTAACCACAGGTTGAGCTCCTACGAGCAGTACTTC | CSASNHRLSSYEQYF
TRBD2 | few | TRBJ2-1 | TRBV29-1 | TGCAGCGTTGACCCCGGGACTAGAGGGTATGAGCAGTTCTTC | CSVDPGTRGYEQFF
TRBD2 | few | TRBJ2-1 | TRBV24-1 | TGTGCCACCAGTGAGACCCTAGCGGAACCTTCCTACAATGAGCAGTTCTTC | CATSETLAEPSYNEQFF
TRBD1 | few | TRBJ1-4 | TRBV2 | TGTGCCAGCAGTCAGCAGGGGGCTAGGGATGAAAAACTGTTTTTT | CASSQQGARDEKLFF
- | many | TRBJ1-1 | TRBV7-3 | TGTGCCAGCAGTTCGGGGGGAATGAACACTGAAGCTTTCTTT | CASSSGGMNTEAFF
TRBD1 | few | TRBJ2-7 | TRBV12-3/TRBV12-4 | TGTGCCAGCAGTTCCCATGGACAGGGGGCGGGCTACGAGCAGTACTTC | CASSSHGQGAGYEQYF
- | - | TRBJ2-3 | TRBV5-5 | TGTGCCAGCAGGAGGGGGGGGAGGCCAGATACGCAGTATTTT | CASRRGGRPDTQYF
TRBD1 | few | TRBJ2-7 | TRBV15 | TGTGCCACCAGCTTACGACAGGGTGAAGACGAGCAGTACTTC | CATSLRQGEDEQYF
- | few | TRBJ2-1 | TRBV5-1 | TGCGCCAGCAGCCCGCCGTGGGAAGGAGAGTACAATGAGCAGTTCTTC | CASSPPWEGEYNEQFF
TRBD1 | many | TRBJ1-1 | TRBV5-1 | TGCGCCAGCAGCCCCTGGACAGGGAGTTGGATGAACACTGAAGCTTTCTTT | CASSPWTGSWMNTEAFF
TRBD1 | - | TRBJ2-3 | TRBV6-1 | TGTGCCAGCAGTAAGGGAACAGGGGGGACAAAGAATACGCAGTATTTT | CASSKGTGGTKNTQYF
- | - | TRBJ1-5 | TRBV6-6 | TGTGCCAGCAGTTACTCGTACCCCCAGCCCCAGCATTTT | CASSYSYPQPQHF
- | - | TRBJ2-5 | TRBV6-5 | TGTGCCAGCAGTAACACTTGGGACTTCCAAGAGACCCAGTACTTC | CASSNTWDFQETQYF
- | - | TRBJ2-2 | TRBV20-1 | TGCAGTGCCCCTACCGGGACCCTGCCCGGGGAGCTGTTTTTT | CSAPTGTLPGELFF
TRBD1 | few | TRBJ1-1 | TRBV12-3/TRBV12-4 | TGTGCCAGCAGTACCGGGACAGGGGAGAGGGCTGAAGCTTTCTTT | CASSTGTGERAEAFF
TRBD2 | few | TRBJ2-3 | TRBV28 | TGTGCCAGCAGTTTATACGATAGCGGGAGGCCTAGCACAGATACGCAGTATTTT | CASSLYDSGRPSTDTQYF
- | - | TRBJ1-1 | TRBV4-3 | TGCGCCAGCAGCCAAGGTGAATGGGGCAGGAACACTGAAGCTTTCTTT | CASSQGEWGRNTEAFF
- | many | TRBJ1-5 | TRBV5-1 | TGCGCCAGCAGCTTTGAATCAGGGGGCAATCAGCCCCAGCATTTT | CASSFESGGNQPQHF
TRBD1 | - | TRBJ1-3 | TRBV20-1 | TGCAGTGCTAGAGATAACAGGGGGGGAAACACCATATATTTT | CSARDNRGGNTIYF
- | - | TRBJ1-6 | TRBV4-2 | TGTGCCAGCAGCCAACAGGGGACGAATTCACCCCTCCACTTT | CASSQQGTNSPLHF
TRBD2 | few | TRBJ2-3 | TRBV12-3/TRBV12-4 | TGTGCCAGCAGTTTACGAAACGGGAGGACAGATACGCAGTATTTT | CASSLRNGRTDTQYF
- | few | TRBJ2-3 | TRBV27 | TGTGCCAGCAGTCCTAAGACCGGCATTTACACAGATACGCAGTATTTT | CASSPKTGIYTDTQYF
- | few | TRBJ2-5 | TRBV5-1 | TGCGCCAGCAGCGTAGTCACAGGACAAGAGACCCAGTACTTC | CASSVVTGQETQYF
- | few | TRBJ2-1 | TRBV18 | TGTGCCAGCTCACCATTAGGCGGGACCCCCTCCTACAATGAGCAGTTCTTC | CASSPLGGTPSYNEQFF
TRBD2 | few | TRBJ2-5 | TRBV5-4 | TGTGCCAGCAGGCCTAGGGGTAGCGGGGGGGAAGAGACCCAGTACTTC | CASRPRGSGGEETQYF
TRBD1 | - | TRBJ1-3 | TRBV9 | TGTGCCAGCAGCGCGACAGAGGGCCGACAGGGGTCCGGAAACACCATATATTTT | CASSATEGRQGSGNTIYF
TRBD1 | - | TRBJ1-1 | TRBV28 | TGTGCCATAACGAAAGGACAGGGTGGTGCTTTCTTT | CAITKGQGGAFF
- | - | TRBJ2-1 | TRBV10-1 | TGCGCCAGCAGTGACCGGGGAGGGGGGGCTTACAATGAGCAGTTCTTC | CASSDRGGGAYNEQFF
TRBD1 | - | TRBJ1-3 | TRBV7-2 | TGTGCCAGCAGCTTAGGGGACAGGGGCGGAAACACCATATATTTT | CASSLGDRGGNTIYF
- | - | TRBJ2-1 | TRBV7-2 | TGTGCCAGCAGCTTGACTCCCAGCTCCTACAATGAGCAGTTCTTC | CASSLTPSSYNEQFF
- | - | TRBJ2-1 | TRBV7-8 | TGTGCCAGCACCTCACAAGACTCCTACAATGAGCAGTTCTTC | CASTSQDSYNEQFF